This T cell receptor (beta chain) was observed in a study of radiotherapy plus CTLA-4 blockade in lung cancer (dated by TCRdb to 2017 to 2018). The study in broad terms: Among enrolled patients, 15% to 20% had an objective response and approximately 30% reached disease control.

Of note for this clone: Its antigen specificity is not known. Base qualities are not at hand, and no much larger clone is one base apart.

On the study overall, not on this receptor specifically: The strongest predictors of response, as reported, were early dynamic changes in blood T cell clones along with a rise in serum interferon-beta after radiation. After treatment with radiotherapy and ipilimumab, TCR clones that originated in tumors expanded in peripheral blood.

The library relied on the immunoSEQ multiplex PCR assay. TCRdb took over this immuneACCESS table, retaining in-frame rearrangements with V and J assigned. Such tables are incomplete; in checked studies, under half of the missing clones stem from an unresolved V gene, and the remainder is unexplained. Recorded for this sample are about 91,000 clones; less than 80% of them occurred a single time. The ten biggest clones cover more than 12% of the sample. In this study, focal radiation therapy paired with CTLA-4 blockade (ipilimumab) was tested in patients who had chemo-refractory metastatic non-small-cell lung cancer. CDR1 and CDR2, looked up from the germline V gene, are SGHTA and FQGNSA. The CDR3 goes from the cysteine to the phenylalanine over 14 residues. The DNA shown is the 42-base CDR3, in frame from base 1. V was cut back by 2 bases and J by 10 bases, leaving a gap of 15 bases between them.

The chain uses TRBV7-2 and TRBJ2-1; TRBD2 is a possible D gene, resting on 5 matching bases. The source was peripheral blood, collected from a patient treated with radiotherapy plus ipilimumab. The clonotype was recovered from a human donor with non-small cell lung cancer that progressed on radiotherapy plus ipilimumab. The DNA reads TGTGCCAGCAGCTTAATGCTGCCGGGGAACGAGCAGTTCTTC. This codes for CASSLMLPGNEQFF.